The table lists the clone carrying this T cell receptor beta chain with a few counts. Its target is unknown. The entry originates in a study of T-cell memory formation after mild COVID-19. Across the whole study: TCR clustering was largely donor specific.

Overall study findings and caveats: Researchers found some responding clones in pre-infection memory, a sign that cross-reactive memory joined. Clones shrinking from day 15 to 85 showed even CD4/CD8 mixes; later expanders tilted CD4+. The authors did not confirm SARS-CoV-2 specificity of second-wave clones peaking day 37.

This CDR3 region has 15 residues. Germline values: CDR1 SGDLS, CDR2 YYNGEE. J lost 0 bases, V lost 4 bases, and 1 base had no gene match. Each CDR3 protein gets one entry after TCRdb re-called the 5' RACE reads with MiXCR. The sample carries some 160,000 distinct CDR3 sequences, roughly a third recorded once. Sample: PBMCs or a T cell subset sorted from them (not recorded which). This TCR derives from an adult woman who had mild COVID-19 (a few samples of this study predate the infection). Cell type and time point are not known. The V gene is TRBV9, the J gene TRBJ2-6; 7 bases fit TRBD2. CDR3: CASSPGGSGANVLTF. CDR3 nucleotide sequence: TGTGCCAGCAGCCCGGGGGGCTCTGGGGCCAACGTCCTGACTTTC.